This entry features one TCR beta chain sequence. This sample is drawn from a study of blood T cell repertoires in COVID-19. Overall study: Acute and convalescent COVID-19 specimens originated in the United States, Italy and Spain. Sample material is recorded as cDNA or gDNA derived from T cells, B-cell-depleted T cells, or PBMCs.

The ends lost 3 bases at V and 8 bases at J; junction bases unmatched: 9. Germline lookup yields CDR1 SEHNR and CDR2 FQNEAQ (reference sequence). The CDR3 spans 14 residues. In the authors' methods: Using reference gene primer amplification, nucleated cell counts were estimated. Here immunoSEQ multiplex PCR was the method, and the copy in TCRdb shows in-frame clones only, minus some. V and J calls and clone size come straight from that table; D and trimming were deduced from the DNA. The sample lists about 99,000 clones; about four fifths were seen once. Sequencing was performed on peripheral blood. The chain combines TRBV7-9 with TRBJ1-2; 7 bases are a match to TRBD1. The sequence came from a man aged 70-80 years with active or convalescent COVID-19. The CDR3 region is CASSFGTAGLGYTF. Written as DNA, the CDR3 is TGTGCCAGCAGCTTTGGGACAGCTGGTTTGGGCTACACCTTC.